The 32 T cell receptor beta chains below come from one sample, sequenced in a study of blood T cell repertoires in COVID-19. Libraries were prepared by immunoSEQ multiplex PCR; TCRdb keeps only in-frame clonotypes and omits some of them. The sample consists of more than 45,000 clones, 70% to 90% of them appearing once. Sequenced material: peripheral blood. These receptors were collected from a human donor in a cohort sampled during active COVID-19.

This rearrangement joins TRBV28 to TRBJ1-5; D unresolved. Germline assignment: CDR1 MDHEN and CDR2 SYDVKM. This CDR3 is built from 12 residues. The ends were cut back, 4 bases at V and 5 bases at J, with 6 bases in the middle. DNA for the CDR3: TGTGCCAGCAGTTCTAGTTATCAGCCCCAGCATTTT. Translation gives CASSSSYQPQHF.

CDR3: CASQRGATDTQYF. The DNA for the CDR3 is TGTGCCAGCCAGCGGGGTGCCACAGATACGCAGTATTTT. The chain employs TRBV12-3 or TRBV12-4 and TRBJ2-3; 7 bases line up with TRBD2. The CDR3 runs to 13 residues. The ends lost 8 bases at V and 2 bases at J; junction bases unmatched: 4.

This clone has just a few counts. The gene calls are TRBV5-1 and TRBJ2-6; TRBD1 aligns across 7 bases. The CDR3 length is 17 residues. From germline, CDR1 is SGHRS and CDR2 YFSETQ. The junction had 7 bases not matched to a gene; V was cut back by 1 base and J by 3 bases. As DNA, the CDR3 is TGCGCCAGCAGCTTGCCGGCAGGGGGTGGTGGGGCCAACGTCCTGACTTTC. It encodes CASSLPAGGGGANVLTF. Supplemented by reference TRBV5-1 and TRBJ2-6, the full variable domain reads KAGVTQTPRYLIKTRGQQVTLSCSPISGHRSVSWYQQTPGQGLQFLFEYFSETQRNKGNFPGRFSGRQFSNSRSEMNVSTLELGDSALYLCASSLPAGGGGANVLTFGAGSRLTVL.

This CDR3 is CASSLTGSGRQETQYF. For the CDR3, the DNA is TGCGCCAGCAGCTTGACAGGTAGCGGGAGACAAGAGACCCAGTACTTC. This chain joins TRBV5-1 and TRBJ2-5; 9 nucleotides match TRBD2. Trimming took 1 base from V and 2 from J; bases not matched to a gene: 6. The CDR3 loop spans 16 amino acids. Germline CDR1 reads SGHRS; CDR2 reads YFSETQ.

The V call is TRBV25-1, the J call TRBJ2-3; a possible D gene is TRBD1 (5 bases). CDR1 MGHDK and CDR2 SYGVNS come from the germline V gene. Trimming pared 6 bases from V and 4 bases from J, leaving 17 bases between. This CDR3 contains 15 residues. This CDR3 is CASRSAGIAPDTQYF. The CDR3 bases are TGTGCCAGCAGATCGGCAGGGATCGCCCCAGATACGCAGTATTTT.

The genes are TRBV28 and TRBJ1-5; D is perhaps TRBD1 (5 bases). V dropped 3 bases and J dropped 5 bases, with 14 bases sitting between them. Germline V gives CDR1 MDHEN, CDR2 SYDVKM. This CDR3 region has 15 residues. Written as DNA, the CDR3 is TGTGCCAGCAGTTTGGATAGGGGTTACGATCAGCCCCAGCATTTT. It is translated as CASSLDRGYDQPQHF.

The gene calls are TRBV12-3 or TRBV12-4 and TRBJ1-2; TRBD1 agrees at 8 bases. The CDR3 extends over 13 amino acids. The J segment lost 8 bases and the V segment lost 6 bases, leaving 8 bases of the junction unmatched. CDR3 nucleotides: TGTGCCAGCAGGTACAGGGGGTTCGGCGGCTACACCTTC. It codes for CASRYRGFGGYTF.

The genes are TRBV6-1 and TRBJ1-5; possibly TRBD1 for D (5 bases). The V end was cut by 3 bases, the J end by 7 bases, with 13 bases between. The CDR3 is 14 residues long. Germline assignment: CDR1 MNHNS and CDR2 SASEGT. The CDR3 spells CASSDGQGGQPQHF. For the CDR3, the DNA is TGTGCCAGCAGTGACGGGCAGGGCGGACAGCCCCAGCATTTT.

This clone was seen a single time. The rearrangement joins TRBV11-2 to TRBJ2-1; TRBD2 matches 8 bases. This CDR3 has 15 amino acids. After removal of 7 bases from V and 3 bases from J, the junction contained 8 bases not matched to a gene. Looked up from germline, CDR1 is SGHAT and CDR2 is FQNNGV. CDR3 amino acids: CASITGGLGYNEQFF. The CDR3 DNA follows: TGTGCCAGCATCACGGGGGGACTAGGCTACAATGAGCAGTTCTTC.

The chain recombines TRBV18 with TRBJ1-5; 9 bases fit TRBD1. The CDR3 runs to 15 residues. Trimming at V came to 2 bases and at J to 1 base, leaving 0 bases not matched to a gene. In germline, CDR1 is KGHSH, CDR2 LQKENI. CDR3 DNA sequence: TGTGCCAGCTCACCAGGGACAGGGAGCAATCAGCCCCAGCATTTT. Protein sequence: CASSPGTGSNQPQHF.

The V gene is TRBV2, the J gene TRBJ2-3, with 8 nucleotides matching TRBD2. The CDR3 has 15 residues. From germline, CDR1 is SNHLY and CDR2 FYNNEI. The V gene end was trimmed by 5 bases and the J gene end by 0 bases; junction bases not matched to a gene: 4. This CDR3 is CASSRVAGSTDTQYF. CDR3 in DNA: TGTGCCAGCAGTAGGGTAGCGGGGAGCACAGATACGCAGTATTTT.

The chain recombines TRBV19 with TRBJ2-7, with TRBD1 identical over 8 bases. Trimming took 3 bases from V and 0 from J; bases not matched to a gene: 4. Germline CDR1 reads LNHDA; CDR2 reads SQIVND (reference sequence). The CDR3 is made up of 15 amino acids. The CDR3 region is CASSIGQGFSYEQYF. In DNA form, the CDR3 reads TGTGCCAGTAGTATTGGACAGGGATTCTCCTACGAGCAGTACTTC.

V usage is TRBV7-6 and J usage is TRBJ2-1; D is perhaps TRBD1 (5 bases). In germline, CDR1 is SGHVS, CDR2 FNYEAQ. The V end was cut by 0 bases, the J end by 10 bases, with 13 bases between. The CDR3 is made up of 14 amino acids. Here the CDR3 DNA reads TGTGCCAGCAGCTTAGCTGGGGCTACGGGCGAGCAGTTCTTC. Translating it yields CASSLAGATGEQFF.

The CDR3 nucleotides are TGTGCCAGCAGTTTGGGACAGGGGGATGGTTCACCCCTCCACTTT. This gives the protein CASSLGQGDGSPLHF. The rearrangement links TRBV28 to TRBJ1-6; 11 bases align to TRBD1. CDR1 and CDR2 from the germline V gene are MDHEN and SYDVKM. Trimming at V came to 3 bases and at J to 9 bases, leaving 4 bases not matched to a gene. The CDR3 extends over 15 amino acids.

The chain has TRBV9 and TRBJ2-1; TRBD2 matches at 11 bases. The germline CDR1 and CDR2 sequences are SGDLS and YYNGEE. Trimming at V came to 4 bases and at J to 9 bases, leaving 9 bases not matched to a gene. The CDR3 sequence is 15 residues long. In DNA form, the CDR3 reads TGTGCCAGCAGCCCTCTAGCGGGAGGCCCCGGTGAGCAGTTCTTC. Its translation is CASSPLAGGPGEQFF.

The CDR3 region has the DNA TGTGCCAGCAGCGGCCTAAGCGGGGAGCTGTTTTTT. This sequence encodes CASSGLSGELFF. V and J are TRBV9 and TRBJ2-2; D gene unclear. This CDR3 contains 12 residues. The germline CDR1 and CDR2 sequences are SGDLS and YYNGEE. Trimming took off 3 bases at V and 7 bases at J, with 7 bases between the two ends.

V and J are TRBV28 and TRBJ2-3; the match to TRBD1 covers 9 bases. The CDR3 runs to 16 residues. Trimming removed 2 bases from V and 3 bases from J; junction bases left unmatched: 6. The germline V gene encodes CDR1 MDHEN and CDR2 SYDVKM. CDR3 DNA: TGTGCCAGCAGTTTACCCCGGGACAGGGAAACAGATACGCAGTATTTT. Translated: CASSLPRDRETDTQYF.

This chain links TRBV7-3 with TRBJ2-1; 11 bases map to TRBD2. The J segment lost 7 bases and the V segment lost 5 bases, leaving 13 bases of the junction unmatched. Germline V CDR1 and CDR2: SGHTA, FQGTGA. The CDR3 consists of 17 residues. CDR3 protein: CASSRTSGSGGINEQFF. In DNA, the CDR3 is TGTGCCAGCAGCCGGACTAGCGGGTCGGGCGGGATTAATGAGCAGTTCTTC.

V is TRBV12-5 and J is TRBJ1-1; tentative D call: TRBD1 (5 bases). The ends were cut back, 0 bases at V and 1 base at J, with 9 bases in the middle. Germline lookup yields CDR1 LGHNT and CDR2 FRNRAP. The CDR3 has 15 residues. In DNA form, the CDR3 reads TGTGCTAGTGGTTTGGTACTGGGGGGGAACACTGAAGCTTTCTTT. Protein: CASGLVLGGNTEAFF.

The chain combines TRBV11-3 with TRBJ1-1; a weak D match, TRBD1 (6 bases). This CDR3 is 16 amino acids long. The germline gives CDR1 SGHNT, CDR2 YENEEA. Trimming pared 5 bases from V and 0 bases from J, leaving 16 bases between. The CDR3 region is CASSPGRGGMNTEAFF. CDR3 coding DNA: TGTGCCAGCAGCCCGGGGAGGGGGGGAATGAACACTGAAGCTTTCTTT.

The rearrangement links TRBV10-3 to TRBJ2-3; unclear D gene. Germline loops: CDR1 ENHRY, CDR2 SYGVKD. The CDR3 is 11 amino acids. V was cut by 6 bases and J by 3 bases, with 4 bases left in between. The CDR3 DNA reads TGTGCCATCAGCAATACAGATACGCAGTATTTT. Protein: CAISNTDTQYF.

This chain joins TRBV6-5 and TRBJ2-3; 8 bases are shared with TRBD1. Trimming took 7 bases from V and 4 from J; bases not matched to a gene: 10. Germline CDR1 is MNHEY and CDR2 is SVGAGI. The length of the CDR3 is 15 residues. CDR3 loop: CASTPGGKKADTQYF. Written as DNA, the CDR3 is TGTGCCAGCACCCCAGGGGGCAAGAAGGCAGATACGCAGTATTTT.

The rearrangement joins TRBV11-2 to TRBJ2-4; 9 bases agree with TRBD2. Germline-derived CDR1 and CDR2 are SGHAT and FQNNGV. V was pared by 3 bases and J by 0 bases, with 9 bases of the junction left unmatched. This CDR3 comprises 18 residues. CDR3 sequence (DNA): TGTGCCAGCAGCTTGGTGCGGGGGGGCCTCCTAGCCAAAAACATTCAGTACTTC. It encodes CASSLVRGGLLAKNIQYF.

This chain joins TRBV28 and TRBJ1-2, with 10 bases aligning to TRBD1. The V segment lost 10 bases and the J segment 2 bases; nucleotides outside the gene matches: 10. CDR3 length: 15 residues. Per germline, CDR1 MDHEN and CDR2 SYDVKM. CDR3 sequence (DNA): TGTGCCACCTGGAGGGACAGGGGCGAGAACTATGGCTACACCTTC. Protein product: CATWRDRGENYGYTF.

The chain links TRBV30 to TRBJ1-1; 10 bases fit TRBD1. Trimming cost V 1 base and J 1 base; bases outside gene matches: 15. This CDR3 region has 19 residues. Germline CDR1 is GTSNPN and CDR2 is SVGIG (reference sequence). The CDR3 sequence: CAWSALGQGENKRNTEAFF. For the CDR3, the DNA is TGTGCCTGGAGTGCTTTAGGACAGGGGGAAAATAAGCGGAACACTGAAGCTTTCTTT.

This clone was observed once. The chain combines TRBV19 with TRBJ2-1; 13 bases match TRBD2. J gave up 10 bases and V 5 bases, and 5 bases lay outside the gene matches. In germline, CDR1 is LNHDA, CDR2 SQIVND (reference sequence). This CDR3 comprises 14 residues. The CDR3 reads CASSPGLAGAEQFF. Written as DNA, the CDR3 is TGTGCCAGTAGTCCCGGACTAGCGGGGGCCGAGCAGTTCTTC.

This rearrangement joins TRBV5-6 to TRBJ2-1; 8 bases line up with TRBD2. Looked up from germline, CDR1 is SGHDT and CDR2 is YYEEEE. This CDR3 has 16 amino acids. J was trimmed by 4 bases and V by 4 bases; bases with no gene match: 10. CDR3 nucleotide sequence: TGTGCCAGCAGCAGTTCCTGGGTAGCGGGGTACAATGAGCAGTTCTTC. It encodes CASSSSWVAGYNEQFF.

Remarks on this clone: An end of the junction differs from the germline gene, which may be a read error. The V and J genes are TRBV5-1 and TRBJ1-6; TRBD1 agrees at 10 bases. The germline V gene has CDR1 SGHRS and CDR2 YFSETQ. The CDR3 has 15 residues. This chain's CDR3 is CASTLDRGGNSPLHF. In DNA form, the CDR3 reads TGCGCCAGCACCTTGGACAGGGGGGGTAATTCACCCCTCCACTTT.

V gene TRBV5-1 combines with J gene TRBJ2-3; 10 positions agree with TRBD2. Per germline, CDR1 SGHRS and CDR2 YFSETQ. The CDR3 totals 15 residues. Trimming cost V 7 bases and J 9 bases; bases outside gene matches: 14. The CDR3 reads CASLILAGALGTQYF. In DNA form, the CDR3 reads TGCGCCAGCTTAATCCTAGCGGGAGCCTTAGGGACGCAGTATTTT.

This rearrangement joins TRBV9 to TRBJ2-2; possibly TRBD2 for D (6 bases). This CDR3 spans 15 amino acids. V was trimmed by 0 bases and J by 6 bases, leaving 12 bases between them. The germline V gene encodes CDR1 SGDLS and CDR2 YYNGEE. DNA for the CDR3: TGTGCCAGCAGCGTAGCTACGTCGGGGGCCGGGGAGCTGTTTTTT. Amino acids: CASSVATSGAGELFF.

This clone was observed once. DNA of the CDR3: TGTGCCAGCAGCTTGGAAGGAGGCAACTATGGCTACACCTTC. Translated: CASSLEGGNYGYTF. The rearrangement uses TRBV11-2 and TRBJ1-2; D is unresolved. Germline loops: CDR1 SGHAT, CDR2 FQNNGV. CDR3 size: 14 residues. The V end lost 3 bases, the J end lost 2 bases, and 10 bases lay between the germline ends.

This clone occurred once. The chain joins TRBV11-3 to TRBJ2-5; TRBD2 matches at 12 bases. J lost 5 bases, V lost 8 bases, and 6 bases had no gene match. Germline CDR1 SGHNT, CDR2 YENEEA. This CDR3 has 14 amino acids. CDR3 protein: CASGPLAGGETQYF. CDR3 in DNA: TGTGCCAGCGGGCCCCTAGCGGGAGGGGAGACCCAGTACTTC.